This T cell receptor beta chain was captured in a study of T cell clones after liver transplantation. Looking at the study overall: Post-transplant blood was tracked for graft-donor-reactive T cell clones identified in a pre-transplant mixed lymphocyte reaction. Study-level findings and limits: Graft donor-reactive T cells possibly entered the graft instead of undergoing deletion. These preliminary findings come from unstandardized post-transplant sampling times. Donor-reactive sequences fell more than third party-reactive ones, suggesting partial deletion.

The CDR3 sequence is 13 residues long. V was trimmed by 3 bases and J by 8 bases, leaving 13 bases between them. Germline-derived CDR1 and CDR2 are SEHNR and FQNEAQ (reference sequence). Concerning this clone itself: Its target is not known.

Measured with immunoSEQ multiplex PCR; TCRdb has only the in-frame clones, and not every one. The data show under 150,000 clones, about nine tenths seen once. Material: CD4+ T cells from blood, obtained 12 months after liver transplant. The origin of this receptor is a human patient who received a liver transplant. Part of the T cells may come from the graft donor. J is TRBJ1-1 and V is TRBV7-9; D ambiguous. The CDR3: CASSFTTGSEAFF. Written as DNA, the CDR3 is TGTGCCAGCAGCTTTACTACCGGGTCAGAAGCTTTCTTT. The full variable domain, with the rest looked up from reference TRBV7-9 and TRBJ1-1, is DTGVSQNPRHKITKRGQNVTFRCDPISEHNRLYWYRQTLGQGPEFLTYFQNEAQLEKSRLLSDRFSAERPKGSFSTLEIQRTEQGDSAMYLCASSFTTGSEAFFGQGTRLTVV.